The T cell receptor (beta chain) described here comes from a study of response to subunit inactivated influenza vaccine. Study outcomes and limitations: The authors suggested that few new T cells are recruited per seasonal influenza vaccination.

The CDR3 loop spans 15 amino acids. V lost 5 bases and J lost 0; bases outside the gene matches: 6. Germline V gives CDR1 SGHVS, CDR2 FQNEAQ. For this clonotype: What it binds is not known.

TCRdb reprocessed the RT-PCR reads via MiXCR and lists one record per CDR3 protein. The data show 800,000 or so distinct CDR3 sequences, with 21% seen just once and about 10% held by the top ten. The input for sequencing was PBMCs from blood, taken about 5 days after vaccination. The sequence derives from a man aged 50-59 years who received an inactivated influenza vaccine. The chain has TRBV7-8 and TRBJ2-5; 7 bases are shared with TRBD1. The CDR3 loop reads CASSVTTGNQETQYF. As DNA, the CDR3 is TGTGCCAGCAGCGTCACGACAGGGAACCAAGAGACCCAGTACTTC. Using reference TRBV7-8 and TRBJ2-5 for the parts outside the CDR3, the full variable domain is GAGVSQSPRYKVAKRGQDVALRCDPISGHVSLFWYQQALGQGPEFLTYFQNEAQLDKSGLPSDRFFAERPEGSVSTLKIQRTQQEDSAVYLCASSVTTGNQETQYFGPGTRLLVL.